This TCR beta chain was sequenced for a study of CXCR3-negative and CXCR3-positive naive CD8 T cells. Overall study: The libraries together contributed some 150 million TRB reads, each supplying about 1.5 +/- 0.3 million.

Study-level results: The level of CXCR3 expression partially decreased after cryopreservation; the majority of assays used fresh PBMCs. Sequencing showed both naive subsets with comparably high diversity, and memory CD8+ cells much lower. A higher hydrophobicity marked the TRB CDR3s of CXCR3-positive naive cells versus CXCR3-negative naive cells. TCR interaction strength was inferred from TRB CDR3 physicochemistry, as CD5 matched across naive subsets.

As for this clonotype: The antigen remains undetermined.

This CDR3 has 16 residues. Per the germline V gene, CDR1 is DFQATT and CDR2 is SNEGSKA (reference sequence). Libraries of TRB cDNA were made by 5' RACE and carried UMIs. TCRdb reprocessed the 5' RACE reads; each CDR3 protein has one entry and no DNA is given. Its table lists approximately 96,000 distinct CDR3 sequences. The sample was naive CXCR3+ CD8+ T cells from blood. Subset meaning: CD45RO-CCR7+CD27+CD95- naive CD8+ T cells expressing CXCR3 (TNR3+). The sequence was collected from a human donor in good health. Some clones in this sample may be carry-over from other donors' samples. The chain links TRBV20-1 to TRBJ2-7; TCRdb calls TRBD1, which cannot be checked without DNA. CDR3 amino acids: CSAPGTGGYSSYEQYF.